The 30 T cell receptor beta chains given below trace back to one sample, sequenced in a study of CD8 T cells in Susac syndrome. cDNA came from approximately 0.5 to 1 ug RNA primed by random hexamers. TCRdb processed the immunoSEQ multiplex PCR reads anew with MiXCR; each CDR3 protein has one entry. Of 250,000 to 300,000 distinct CDR3 sequences listed, more than 75% are singletons. The sequenced sample consisted of CD8+ T cells from PBMCs. The receptors originated from a human donor with multiple sclerosis.

Only one count was recorded for this clonotype. V and J are TRBV7-6 and TRBJ2-1; perhaps TRBD1 as D (5 bases). Trimming shortened V by 4 bases and J by 7 bases, and 8 bases separated the two germline ends. This CDR3 has 12 residues. Germline CDR1 is SGHVS and CDR2 is FNYEAQ. CDR3 DNA: TGTGCCAGCAGCTCGAGGACAAATGAGCAGTTCTTC. It yields the protein CASSSRTNEQFF. Combining the CDR3 with reference TRBV7-6 and TRBJ2-1 gives the whole variable domain GAGVSQSPRYKVTKRGQDVALRCDPISGHVSLYWYRQALGQGPEFLTYFNYEAQQDKSGLPNDRFSAERPEGSISTLTIQRTEQRDSAMYRCASSSRTNEQFFGPGTRLTVL.

Only a few counts were recorded for this clonotype. The rearrangement uses TRBV4-2 and TRBJ2-2; D remains ambiguous. Germline V gene data show CDR1 as LGHNA and CDR2 as YNFKEQ. The CDR3 contains 13 residues. V was trimmed by 0 bases and J by 6 bases, leaving 5 bases between them. The CDR3 region is CASSQDGAGELFF. CDR3 in DNA: TGTGCCAGCAGCCAAGATGGTGCCGGGGAGCTGTTTTTT.

Written as DNA, the CDR3 is TGCGCCAGCAGTCCACCGACGGCAGCTAACTATGGCTACACCTTC. This sequence encodes CASSPPTAANYGYTF. The chain combines TRBV23-1 with TRBJ1-2; D is uncertain. TRBV23-1 has ORF status, its function being uncertain. The CDR3 spans 15 residues. V was clipped by 4 bases and J by 0 bases, with 12 bases between them.

The chain combines TRBV24-1 with TRBJ2-7, with 11 positions matching TRBD2. With V trimmed by 4 bases and J by 0 bases, 4 bases remained unmatched. Per germline, CDR1 KGHDR and CDR2 SFDVKD. The CDR3 has 16 residues. CDR3 sequence: CATSELGTSGSYEQYF. CDR3 bases: TGTGCCACCAGTGAACTAGGGACTAGCGGCTCCTACGAGCAGTACTTC.

V usage is TRBV6-4 and J usage is TRBJ2-3; TRBD1 agrees at 7 bases. Trimming cost V 5 bases and J 0 bases; bases outside gene matches: 20. CDR1 and CDR2 (germline): MRHNA, SNTAGT. This CDR3 contains 20 residues. CDR3 sequence: CASSQSHYRGHSSSTDTQYF. In nucleotides, the CDR3 is TGTGCCAGCAGTCAGTCACATTACAGGGGACATTCCTCTAGCACAGATACGCAGTATTTT.

Notes on this clonotype: Its ends do not fully match the called genes, so a read error is possible. DNA of the CDR3: TGTGCCAGCAGCTTCGGTGGCAGTCTCCCTCCAAGCCACTTC. It codes for CASSFGGSLPPSHF. The chain employs TRBV5-8 and TRBJ2-5; D unresolved. The germline V gene encodes CDR1 SGHTS and CDR2 YDEGEE. This CDR3 region has 14 residues. The full variable domain, completed using reference TRBV5-8 and TRBJ2-5, is EAGVTQSPTHLIKTRGQQATLRCSPISGHTSVYWYQQALGLGLQFLLWYDEGEERNRGNFPPRFSGRQFPNYSSELNVNALELEDSALYLCASSFGGSLPPSHFGPGTRLLVL.

V is TRBV19 and J is TRBJ1-1, with D possibly being TRBD1 (6 bases). CDR3 length: 12 amino acids. Germline V gene data show CDR1 as LNHDA and CDR2 as SQIVND (reference sequence). V shed 7 bases and J shed 7 bases, with 13 bases lying between them. For the CDR3, the DNA is TGTGCCAGTATTAACAGGGAGTTTGAAGCTTTCTTT. Translated, it gives CASINREFEAFF. The full variable domain, its missing parts supplied by reference TRBV19 and TRBJ1-1, is DGGITQSPKYLFRKEGQNVTLSCEQNLNHDAMYWYRQDPGQGLRLIYYSQIVNDFQKGDIAEGYSVSREKKESFPLTVTSAQKNPTAFYLCASINREFEAFFGQGTRLTVV.

The chain combines TRBV20-1 with TRBJ2-2; D may be TRBD2 (5 bases). The length of the CDR3 is 13 residues. V lost 5 bases and J lost 5, with 12 bases in between. Germline values: CDR1 DFQATT, CDR2 SNEGSKA (reference sequence). In DNA form, the CDR3 reads TGCAGTGCTGACTACCTAGGGACCGGGGAGCTGTTTTTT. Amino acids: CSADYLGTGELFF.

CDR3 protein: CASSLPGGSFSGELFF. CDR3 bases: TGCGCCAGCAGCTTGCCGGGCGGGAGTTTCTCCGGGGAGCTGTTTTTT. This chain uses TRBV5-1 with TRBJ2-2; 7 nucleotides align to TRBD2. The CDR3 extends over 16 amino acids. Per the germline V gene, CDR1 is SGHRS and CDR2 is YFSETQ. V trimming: 1 base; J trimming: 6 bases; junction bases outside the gene matches: 9.

The chain carries TRBV27 and TRBJ1-2; a weak D match, TRBD1 (5 bases). CDR1 MNHEY and CDR2 SMNVEV come from the germline V gene (reference sequence). The CDR3 sequence is 15 residues long. V was shortened by 2 bases and J by 0 bases, with 10 bases between the two germline ends. The CDR3 DNA is TGTGCCAGCAGTTTAGACAGAGACCCTAACTATGGCTACACCTTC. This gives the protein CASSLDRDPNYGYTF.

The chain uses TRBV4-1 and TRBJ1-1; tentative D call: TRBD1 (5 bases). This CDR3 contains 15 residues. Germline CDR1 and CDR2: MGHRA and YSYEKL. The germline V and J ends were trimmed by 4 bases and 1 base, with 13 bases remaining between them. Here the CDR3 DNA reads TGCGCCAGCAGCCCTAAGGAGGGGCCGAACACTGAAGCTTTCTTT. This gives the protein CASSPKEGPNTEAFF.

V usage is TRBV27 and J usage is TRBJ2-7; D gene uncertain. V was cut by 6 bases and J by 3 bases, with 12 bases left in between. CDR3 length equals 13 residues. The germline CDR1 and CDR2 sequences are MNHEY and SMNVEV (reference sequence). The CDR3 sequence: CASRASWSYEQYF. CDR3 nucleotide sequence: TGTGCCAGCAGGGCCTCCTGGAGCTACGAGCAGTACTTC.

This clonotype has only a few counts. The chain uses TRBV28 and TRBJ2-7; a weak D match, TRBD1 (6 bases). With 2 bases removed from V and 2 bases from J, the gap between germline ends came to 10 bases. The CDR3 is 14 amino acids. The germline V gene encodes CDR1 MDHEN and CDR2 SYDVKM. The CDR3 protein is CASSLTGSTYEQYF. CDR3 bases: TGTGCCAGCAGTTTAACAGGGAGTACCTACGAGCAGTACTTC.

This chain connects TRBV6-6 to TRBJ2-7, with D tentatively TRBD2 (5 bases). Germline CDR1 reads MNHNY; CDR2 reads SVGAGI (reference sequence). The CDR3 is made up of 14 amino acids. V lost 2 bases to trimming and J lost 2 bases, with 10 bases between them. This chain's CDR3 is CASSYDGETYEQYF. DNA for the CDR3: TGTGCCAGCAGTTACGACGGGGAGACCTACGAGCAGTACTTC.

The chain joins TRBV27 to TRBJ1-2; D might be TRBD1 (5 bases). CDR1 is MNHEY, CDR2 SMNVEV, per germline (reference sequence). The germline V and J ends were trimmed by 2 bases and 4 bases, with 11 bases remaining between them. This CDR3 has 14 residues. The CDR3 loop is CASSLGGGFYGYTF. The CDR3 DNA is TGTGCCAGCAGTTTAGGTGGGGGGTTCTATGGCTACACCTTC.

V gene TRBV12-3 or TRBV12-4 combines with J gene TRBJ2-5; 9 bases match TRBD1. Trimming removed 5 bases from V and 6 bases from J; junction bases left unmatched: 10. The CDR3 extends over 15 amino acids. CDR3 DNA sequence: TGTGCCAGCAGTCCGACGTCGGGACAGGGAAAGACCCAGTACTTC. This codes for CASSPTSGQGKTQYF.

The chain couples TRBV19 to TRBJ1-1; 10 bases align to TRBD1. The length of the CDR3 is 16 residues. Germline V gene lookup returns CDR1 LNHDA and CDR2 SQIVND (reference sequence). The V and J ends lost 10 bases and 1 base, in that order; junction bases with no gene match: 12. The CDR3 sequence is CAIYPGQGMGNTEAFF. CDR3 nucleotide sequence: TGTGCCATCTATCCGGGACAGGGGATGGGGAACACTGAAGCTTTCTTT.

The CDR3 coding sequence is TGTGCCAGCAGCCGCGAAAGGAGCACAGATACGCAGTATTTT. Translation: CASSRERSTDTQYF. This chain uses TRBV28 with TRBJ2-3, with D unresolved. V lost 6 bases and J 0 bases, leaving 10 bases between the germline ends. The CDR3 runs to 14 residues. Looked up from germline, CDR1 is MDHEN and CDR2 is SYDVKM.

The V and J genes are TRBV19 and TRBJ1-1, with 9 bases lining up with TRBD1. CDR1 and CDR2 from the germline V gene are LNHDA and SQIVND (reference sequence). Trimming cost V 11 bases and J 10 bases; bases outside gene matches: 5. The CDR3 totals 10 residues. CDR3 region: CAVGQGGAFF. Written as DNA, the CDR3 is TGTGCCGTGGGACAGGGCGGAGCTTTCTTT.

This clonotype was observed a single time. The genes are TRBV14 and TRBJ1-6, with TRBD1 identical over 9 bases. The V gene end was trimmed by 4 bases and the J gene end by 0 bases; junction bases not matched to a gene: 7. Per the germline V gene, CDR1 is SGHDN and CDR2 is FVKESK. CDR3 size: 18 residues. CDR3 sequence (DNA): TGTGCCAGCAGCCGTCCCGGGACAGGGAGCTCCTATAATTCACCCCTCCACTTT. This gives the protein CASSRPGTGSSYNSPLHF.

This clonotype came up a few times. This sequence joins TRBV27 and TRBJ2-2, with TRBD2 as a possible D gene (6 bases). V lost 6 bases, J lost 5 bases, and 7 bases lay in between. The germline V gene encodes CDR1 MNHEY and CDR2 SMNVEV (reference sequence). The CDR3 spans 12 residues. DNA of the CDR3: TGTGCCAGCAGGCGGGGTACCGGGGAGCTGTTTTTT. Its protein is CASRRGTGELFF.

In this sample, this clonotype turned up once. This chain joins TRBV3-1 and TRBJ2-1; D call uncertain. The germline V gene encodes CDR1 LGHDT and CDR2 YNNKEL (reference sequence). V was cut by 4 bases and J by 0 bases, with 10 bases left in between. CDR3 size: 15 residues. CDR3 protein: CASSRAASSYNEQFF. The CDR3 nucleotides are TGTGCCAGCAGCCGGGCCGCAAGCTCCTACAATGAGCAGTTCTTC.

V gene TRBV6-5 combines with J gene TRBJ2-2; D ambiguous. The germline CDR1 and CDR2 sequences are MNHEY and SVGAGI. The CDR3 spans 11 residues. Trimming pared 8 bases from V and 5 bases from J, leaving 6 bases between. CDR3 coding DNA: TGTGCCAGCGGTTGGACCGGGGAGCTGTTTTTT. Translation: CASGWTGELFF.

The chain uses TRBV13 and TRBJ2-3; 7 bases fit TRBD1. J lost 3 bases, V lost 5 bases, and 8 bases had no gene match. The germline V gene has CDR1 PRHDT and CDR2 FYEKMQ (reference sequence). The CDR3 spans 15 residues. The CDR3 sequence: CASSDDRVLTDTQYF. CDR3 bases: TGTGCCAGCAGCGACGACAGGGTCCTAACAGATACGCAGTATTTT. The full variable domain, with the rest looked up from reference TRBV13 and TRBJ2-3, is AAGVIQSPRHLIKEKRETATLKCYPIPRHDTVYWYQQGPGQDPQFLISFYEKMQSDKGSIPDRFSAQQFSDYHSELNMSSLELGDSALYFCASSDDRVLTDTQYFGPGTRLTVL.

The chain couples TRBV28 to TRBJ1-3; possible D gene TRBD1, 5 bases. Trimming removed 4 bases from V and 2 bases from J, with 21 bases in between. CDR3 size: 18 residues. The germline V gene has CDR1 MDHEN and CDR2 SYDVKM. The CDR3 region is CASSSLTLDSFPGNTIYF. CDR3 nucleotide sequence: TGTGCCAGCAGTTCCTTAACCCTTGACAGTTTCCCTGGAAACACCATATATTTT.

This clonotype has a single count. The chain employs TRBV25-1 and TRBJ2-3, with TRBD2 matching over 8 bases. V trimming: 0 bases; J trimming: 4 bases; junction bases outside the gene matches: 12. CDR1 MGHDK and CDR2 SYGVNS come from the germline V gene. This CDR3 has 18 residues. The CDR3 loop is CASSEYSPQRENADTQYF. CDR3 bases: TGTGCCAGCAGTGAATACTCGCCGCAGCGGGAGAACGCAGATACGCAGTATTTT.

As for this clonotype: One end of the junction fails to match germline, which may point to a read error. V and J are TRBV14 and TRBJ2-7; TRBD2 matches 11 bases. Looked up from germline, CDR1 is SGHDN and CDR2 is FVKESK. This CDR3 comprises 16 residues. CDR3 residues: CASSLVSLAIAGGPHF. The DNA of the CDR3 is TGTGCCAGCAGCTTGGTCTCGTTGGCCATAGCGGGAGGGCCACACTTC.

This clonotype was seen more than once but under ten times. The chain joins TRBV11-3 to TRBJ2-2; 8 bases agree with TRBD2. Germline CDR1 and CDR2: SGHNT and YENEEA. The V and J ends lost 2 bases and 9 bases, in that order; junction bases with no gene match: 8. The CDR3 sequence is 15 residues long. CDR3 protein: CASSLRAGGSRELFF. CDR3 sequence (DNA): TGTGCCAGCAGCTTACGGGCGGGAGGTTCAAGGGAGCTGTTTTTT.

The chain uses TRBV7-9 and TRBJ2-7, with D uncertain. The germline CDR1 and CDR2 sequences are SEHNR and FQNEAQ (reference sequence). V lost 1 base to trimming and J lost 5 bases, with 12 bases between them. This CDR3 comprises 14 residues. The CDR3 bases are TGTGCCAGCAGCTTAGAGAGACTGGGCCACGAGCAGTACTTC. As protein: CASSLERLGHEQYF.

The CDR3 spells CASSFGVRPQETQYF. CDR3 DNA sequence: TGTGCCAGCAGTTTTGGCGTAAGGCCCCAAGAGACCCAGTACTTC. The gene calls are TRBV27 and TRBJ2-5; no clear D. The CDR3 contains 15 residues. Trimming took 3 bases from V and 1 from J, leaving 12 bases between them. Germline-derived CDR1 and CDR2 are MNHEY and SMNVEV (reference sequence).